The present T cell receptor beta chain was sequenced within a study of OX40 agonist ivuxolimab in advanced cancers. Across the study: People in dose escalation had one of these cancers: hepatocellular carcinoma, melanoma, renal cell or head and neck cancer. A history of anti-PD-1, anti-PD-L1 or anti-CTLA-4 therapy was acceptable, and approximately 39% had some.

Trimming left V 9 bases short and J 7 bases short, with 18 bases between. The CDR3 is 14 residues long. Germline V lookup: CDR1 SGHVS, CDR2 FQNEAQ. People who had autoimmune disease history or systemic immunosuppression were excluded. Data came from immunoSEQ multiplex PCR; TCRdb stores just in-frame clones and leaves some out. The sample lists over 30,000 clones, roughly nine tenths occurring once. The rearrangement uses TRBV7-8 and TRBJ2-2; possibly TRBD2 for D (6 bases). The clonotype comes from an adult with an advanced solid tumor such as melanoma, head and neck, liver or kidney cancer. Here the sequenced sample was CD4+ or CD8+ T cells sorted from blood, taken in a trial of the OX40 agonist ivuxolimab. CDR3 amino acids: CARPRGLSGGELFF. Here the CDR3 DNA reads TGTGCCAGACCCCGGGGACTGTCCGGCGGGGAGCTGTTTTTT. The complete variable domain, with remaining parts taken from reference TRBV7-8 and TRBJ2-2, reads GAGVSQSPRYKVAKRGQDVALRCDPISGHVSLFWYQQALGQGPEFLTYFQNEAQLDKSGLPSDRFFAERPEGSVSTLKIQRTQQEDSAVYLCARPRGLSGGELFFGEGSRLTVL.